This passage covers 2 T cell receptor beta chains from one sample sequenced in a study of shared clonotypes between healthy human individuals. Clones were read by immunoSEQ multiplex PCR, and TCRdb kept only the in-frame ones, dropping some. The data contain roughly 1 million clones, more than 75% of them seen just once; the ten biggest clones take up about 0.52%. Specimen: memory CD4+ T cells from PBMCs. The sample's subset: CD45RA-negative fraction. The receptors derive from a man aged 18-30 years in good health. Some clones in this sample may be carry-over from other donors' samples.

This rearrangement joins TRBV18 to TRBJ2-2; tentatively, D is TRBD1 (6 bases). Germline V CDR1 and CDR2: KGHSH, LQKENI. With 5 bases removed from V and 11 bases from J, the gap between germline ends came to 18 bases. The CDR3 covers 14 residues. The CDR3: CASSADRSIGELFF. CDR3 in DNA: TGTGCCAGCTCAGCGGACAGATCTATCGGAGAGCTGTTTTTT.

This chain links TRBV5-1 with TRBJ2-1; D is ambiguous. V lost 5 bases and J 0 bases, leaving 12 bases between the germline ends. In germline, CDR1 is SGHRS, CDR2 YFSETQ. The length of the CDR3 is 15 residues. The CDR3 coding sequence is TGCGCCAGCAGGGCTGGTGCTAGCTCCTACAATGAGCAGTTCTTC. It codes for CASRAGASSYNEQFF.